What follows are 8 T cell receptor beta chains derived from one specimen sequenced in a study of blood T cell repertoires in COVID-19. Some clones are missing from TCRdb's copy, which holds only in-frame ones; the method was immunoSEQ multiplex PCR. This table holds about 330,000 clones, roughly 90% found once. Sequenced: peripheral blood. The receptor set was obtained from a woman between 45 and 65 years old with active or convalescent COVID-19.

The chain links TRBV6-4 to TRBJ2-3; 7 positions match TRBD2. From germline, CDR1 is MRHNA and CDR2 SNTAGT. V lost 5 bases, J lost 0 bases, and 5 bases stayed unmatched. The CDR3 is 15 residues long. The CDR3 DNA reads TGTGCCAGCAGTCCCGCTAGCGGTAGCACAGATACGCAGTATTTT. It translates to CASSPASGSTDTQYF.

The chain links TRBV13 to TRBJ2-2; TRBD2 aligns across 10 bases. CDR1 is PRHDT, CDR2 FYEKMQ, per germline (reference sequence). Losses at the gene ends were 4 bases for V and 6 bases for J; bases not matched to a gene: 5. The CDR3 has 15 amino acids. Here the CDR3 reads CASSYPSGSAGELFF. The CDR3 DNA sequence: TGTGCCAGCAGCTATCCTAGCGGGAGTGCCGGGGAGCTGTTTTTT.

A remark on this clone: The same CDR3 also results from other DNA sequences found in this sample. The J gene is TRBJ1-2, the V gene TRBV20-1, with D possibly TRBD1 on 5 matching bases. The CDR3 has 11 residues. Germline V gene lookup returns CDR1 DFQATT and CDR2 SNEGSKA (reference sequence). V lost 6 bases to trimming and J lost 2 bases, with 7 bases between them. CDR3 bases: TGCAGTGCGACAGAAAACTATGGCTACACCTTC. Translation gives CSATENYGYTF.

Only one count was recorded for this clone. This sequence joins TRBV28 and TRBJ1-5, with D unresolved. The CDR3 sequence is 12 residues long. The germline CDR1 and CDR2 sequences are MDHEN and SYDVKM. V shed 7 bases and J shed 2 bases, with 6 bases lying between them. CDR3 nucleotide sequence: TGTGCCAGCAAAGAGGGCAATCAGCCCCAGCATTTT. Translation gives CASKEGNQPQHF. Full variable domain (missing parts from reference TRBV28 and TRBJ1-5): DVKVTQSSRYLVKRTGEKVFLECVQDMDHENMFWYRQDPGLGLRLIYFSYDVKMKEKGDIPEGYSVSREKKERFSLILESASTNQTSMYLCASKEGNQPQHFGDGTRLSIL.

V gene TRBV18 combines with J gene TRBJ2-1; 7 bases match TRBD2. The length of the CDR3 is 15 residues. V lost 3 bases and J lost 3; bases outside the gene matches: 5. Per the germline V gene, CDR1 is KGHSH and CDR2 is LQKENI. The CDR3 nucleotides read TGTGCCAGCTCACCGGGAAGCGGGATCTACAATGAGCAGTTCTTC. Encoded protein: CASSPGSGIYNEQFF.

The V and J genes are TRBV3-1 (or the pseudogene TRBV3-2) and TRBJ2-2; a possible D gene is TRBD1 (5 bases). The V gene lost 1 base and the J gene lost 7 bases, with 13 bases spanning the gap. Per the germline V gene, CDR1 is LGHDT and CDR2 is YNNKEL (reference sequence). This CDR3 region has 15 residues. DNA for the CDR3: TGTGCCAGCAGCCAAGTGAAAGGGGCTAGCGGGGAGCTGTTTTTT. Its protein is CASSQVKGASGELFF.

The chain couples TRBV28 to TRBJ2-4; 15 bases align to TRBD2. In germline, CDR1 is MDHEN, CDR2 SYDVKM. Trimming took 6 bases from V and 7 from J; bases not matched to a gene: 13. The length of the CDR3 is 18 residues. This chain's CDR3 is CASSGLGLAGGRWNIQYF. The CDR3 DNA reads as TGTGCCAGCAGCGGACTTGGACTAGCGGGGGGGCGGTGGAACATTCAGTACTTC.

The gene calls are TRBV5-4 and TRBJ2-7; the D is unclear. Trimming removed 0 bases at V and 3 bases at J, with 7 bases between. The CDR3 totals 13 residues. In germline, CDR1 is SGHNT, CDR2 YYREEE (reference sequence). The CDR3 DNA sequence: TGTGCCAGCAGCTTGGAGATCGGCTACGAGCAGTACTTC. Encoded protein: CASSLEIGYEQYF.